A single sample gave rise to the 29 T cell receptor beta chains below, sequenced in a study of CD8 T cells in Susac syndrome. RNA, at roughly 0.45 to 1 ug, was reverse transcribed with random hexamers. MiXCR, applied by TCRdb to the immunoSEQ multiplex PCR reads, yields one record per CDR3 protein. The sample includes approximately 190,000 distinct CDR3 sequences, approximately 96% seen only once; the top ten take roughly 0.098%. Sequencing used CD4+ T cells from PBMCs. The receptors shown here come from a human donor with Susac syndrome.

This clonotype showed up just once. The chain combines TRBV20-1 with TRBJ2-7; 10 nucleotides match TRBD1. Germline trimming cut 4 bases from V and 3 bases from J; bases unmatched to any gene: 9. Germline V gives CDR1 DFQATT, CDR2 SNEGSKA (reference sequence). The CDR3 sequence is 15 residues long. CDR3 sequence reads: CSAIDPGQGSYEQYF. DNA of the CDR3: TGCAGTGCTATCGATCCGGGACAGGGGAGCTACGAGCAGTACTTC.

This chain connects TRBV7-8 to TRBJ2-5; TRBD2 aligns across 11 bases. The length of the CDR3 is 14 residues. Germline lookup yields CDR1 SGHVS and CDR2 FQNEAQ. J was trimmed by 5 bases and V by 3 bases; bases with no gene match: 2. CDR3 in amino acids: CASSLTSGVETQYF. Written as DNA, the CDR3 is TGTGCCAGCAGCTTGACTAGCGGGGTTGAGACCCAGTACTTC.

The rearrangement joins TRBV7-9 to TRBJ2-7; tentatively, D is TRBD1 or TRBD2 (5 bases each). V was pared by 4 bases and J by 4 bases, with 14 bases between. CDR1 is SEHNR, CDR2 FQNEAQ, per germline (reference sequence). CDR3 size: 14 residues. The CDR3 DNA is TGTGCCAGCAGCTCTTCGGTGGGGGTTTACGAGCAGTACTTC. It encodes CASSSSVGVYEQYF. Full variable domain (missing parts from reference TRBV7-9 and TRBJ2-7): DTGVSQNPRHKITKRGQNVTFRCDPISEHNRLYWYRQTLGQGPEFLTYFQNEAQLEKSRLLSDRFSAERPKGSFSTLEIQRTEQGDSAMYLCASSSSVGVYEQYFGPGTRLTVT.

V usage is TRBV6-5 and J usage is TRBJ2-2, with D maybe TRBD1 (5 bases). Trimming left V 2 bases short and J 4 bases short, with 17 bases between. This CDR3 has 17 residues. The germline V gene has CDR1 MNHEY and CDR2 SVGAGI. CDR3 bases: TGTGCCAGCAGTTACGACGGTCTGGGGCCGAGCACCGGGGAGCTGTTTTTT. Its translation is CASSYDGLGPSTGELFF.

The rearrangement links TRBV5-1 to TRBJ2-2; TRBD1 matches at 7 bases. The CDR3 consists of 15 residues. V shed 3 bases, J shed 6 bases, and the junction held 8 bases outside the gene matches. Germline V gene data show CDR1 as SGHRS and CDR2 as YFSETQ. CDR3 nucleotide sequence: TGCGCCAGCAGCTACGACAGGGTTGGGGCCGGGGAGCTGTTTTTT. It translates to CASSYDRVGAGELFF.

The V and J genes are TRBV29-1 and TRBJ2-3; D remains unclear. Germline V gene sequence: CDR1 SQVTM, CDR2 ANQGSEA. Trimming shortened V by 6 bases and J by 2 bases, and 9 bases separated the two germline ends. CDR3 length equals 12 residues. The CDR3 DNA reads as TGCAGCGTGAGACAAAACACAGATACGCAGTATTTT. Its translation is CSVRQNTDTQYF.

The rearrangement joins TRBV9 to TRBJ2-5; no clear D. Trimming pared 5 bases from V and 0 bases from J, leaving 8 bases between. The CDR3 totals 13 residues. The V gene's germline CDR1 is SGDLS and CDR2 YYNGEE. The CDR3 protein is CASRPGNQETQYF. DNA for the CDR3: TGTGCCAGCAGGCCAGGAAACCAAGAGACCCAGTACTTC.

The gene calls are TRBV19 and TRBJ2-7, with TRBD1 matching 9 bases. The CDR3 is 14 amino acids. V lost 4 bases, J lost 2 bases, and 3 bases stayed unmatched. The germline V gene encodes CDR1 LNHDA and CDR2 SQIVND (reference sequence). CDR3 in DNA: TGTGCCAGTAGTAGGGACAGGGAAACCTACGAGCAGTACTTC. Residues: CASSRDRETYEQYF.

The chain combines TRBV20-1 with TRBJ2-3, with 9 bases matching TRBD2. Germline V gene data show CDR1 as DFQATT and CDR2 as SNEGSKA (reference sequence). The CDR3 extends over 16 amino acids. J was trimmed by 3 bases and V by 3 bases; bases with no gene match: 10. The CDR3 nucleotides read TGCAGTGCTAGTTACGCGGGGGGGCTTATAACAGATACGCAGTATTTT. Its translation: CSASYAGGLITDTQYF.

This chain links TRBV19 with TRBJ2-1; TRBD2 matches 16 bases. Germline V gene lookup returns CDR1 LNHDA and CDR2 SQIVND (reference sequence). The ends lost 9 bases at V and 10 bases at J; junction bases unmatched: 9. The CDR3 totals 15 residues. For the CDR3, the DNA is TGTGCCAGCGCTACCGGGACTAGCGGGGGGGTAGAGCAGTTCTTC. It translates to CASATGTSGGVEQFF.

This clonotype came up a few times. This chain links TRBV5-1 with TRBJ1-2, with 9 bases matching TRBD1. Looked up from germline, CDR1 is SGHRS and CDR2 is YFSETQ. CDR3 size: 15 residues. With V trimmed by 4 bases and J by 0 bases, 4 bases remained unmatched. The CDR3 loop is CASSPGDRANYGYTF. Written as DNA, the CDR3 is TGCGCCAGCAGCCCCGGGGACAGGGCTAACTATGGCTACACCTTC.

The chain is built from TRBV5-4 and TRBJ2-1; TRBD2 aligns across 7 bases. J was trimmed by 8 bases and V by 2 bases; bases with no gene match: 7. This CDR3 is 14 amino acids long. CDR1 is SGHNT and CDR2 is YYREEE in the germline V gene (reference sequence). The CDR3 coding sequence is TGTGCCAGCAGCTTCCGACTAGCAGTCGATGAGCAGTTCTTC. Residues: CASSFRLAVDEQFF.

The chain carries TRBV11-3 and TRBJ2-3; D is undetermined. This CDR3 has 13 amino acids. CDR1 is SGHNT and CDR2 is YENEEA in the germline V gene. Trimming took off 0 bases at V and 4 bases at J, with 5 bases between the two ends. CDR3 residues: CASSLELPDTQYF. In DNA form, the CDR3 reads TGTGCCAGCAGCTTAGAACTGCCAGATACGCAGTATTTT.

This sequence joins TRBV9 and TRBJ2-3, with 7 bases lining up with TRBD2. Germline V gene lookup returns CDR1 SGDLS and CDR2 YYNGEE. V was pared by 0 bases and J by 0 bases, with 4 bases of the junction left unmatched. The CDR3 has 16 residues. CDR3 bases: TGTGCCAGCAGCGTAGCTGGGGGGGGGAGCACAGATACGCAGTATTTT. Translated, it gives CASSVAGGGSTDTQYF.

The rearrangement joins TRBV4-3 to TRBJ1-2; TRBD1 matches 9 bases. Germline loops: CDR1 LGHNA, CDR2 YSLEER. V lost 4 bases to trimming and J lost 4 bases; unmatched junction nucleotides: 7. The CDR3 contains 15 residues. CDR3 region: CASSPRTGAAYGYTF. CDR3 in DNA: TGCGCCAGCAGCCCTCGGACAGGGGCCGCCTATGGCTACACCTTC.

The chain is built from TRBV5-1 and TRBJ1-2; unclear D gene. Trimming shortened V by 1 base and J by 1 base, and 8 bases separated the two germline ends. The CDR3 extends over 14 amino acids. From germline, CDR1 is SGHRS and CDR2 YFSETQ. This chain's CDR3 is CASSLSSFNYGYTF. DNA for the CDR3: TGCGCCAGCAGCTTGTCCAGTTTTAACTATGGCTACACCTTC.

The J gene is TRBJ2-7, the V gene TRBV4-1, with TRBD1 matching over 7 bases. V dropped 0 bases and J dropped 3; count of bases not matched to a gene: 8. The CDR3 loop spans 16 amino acids. Germline V gives CDR1 MGHRA, CDR2 YSYEKL. DNA for the CDR3: TGCGCCAGCAGCCAAGACAGGGGGAAGGGGTTCTACGAGCAGTACTTC. This encodes CASSQDRGKGFYEQYF.

This clonotype was recorded once. The chain combines TRBV7-3 with TRBJ2-3; 8 bases map to TRBD2. CDR1 and CDR2 from the germline V gene are SGHTA and FQGTGA. The J segment lost 9 bases and the V segment lost 4 bases, leaving 12 bases of the junction unmatched. The CDR3 extends over 15 amino acids. In DNA form, the CDR3 reads TGTGCCAGCAGCTCCGTCCCGGAGCGGGGGATAACGCAGTATTTT. Protein: CASSSVPERGITQYF.

V and J are TRBV6-1 and TRBJ1-5, with a weak D call TRBD1 (6 bases). The ends were cut back, 5 bases at V and 2 bases at J, with 22 bases in the middle. The CDR3 is 18 amino acids. CDR1 is MNHNS, CDR2 SASEGT, per germline. The chain's CDR3 is CASSPRTALRRGNQPQHF. DNA of the CDR3: TGTGCCAGCAGTCCCAGGACAGCGCTTAGAAGGGGCAATCAGCCCCAGCATTTT.

J is TRBJ1-4 and V is TRBV12-3 or TRBV12-4; 7 nucleotides line up with TRBD1. J gave up 4 bases and V 4 bases, and 3 bases lay outside the gene matches. The CDR3 is 14 residues long. DNA of the CDR3: TGTGCCAGCAGTTCCGGGACAGTTAATGAAAAACTGTTTTTT. Protein product: CASSSGTVNEKLFF.

This rearrangement joins TRBV11-3 to TRBJ2-2; TRBD1 might be the D (5 bases). The V gene's germline CDR1 is SGHNT and CDR2 YENEEA. The germline V and J ends were trimmed by 3 bases and 1 base, with 9 bases remaining between them. CDR3 length: 15 residues. The CDR3 DNA reads as TGTGCCAGCAGCTTGGGGCAGGGGAACACCGGGGAGCTGTTTTTT. The encoded protein is CASSLGQGNTGELFF.

V gene TRBV9 combines with J gene TRBJ1-4, with 7 bases matching TRBD1. Per germline, CDR1 SGDLS and CDR2 YYNGEE. The CDR3 is 14 amino acids. Germline trimming cut 6 bases from V and 6 bases from J; bases unmatched to any gene: 8. This CDR3 is CASTRDSRDEKLFF. The CDR3 nucleotides are TGTGCCAGCACCCGGGACAGCCGGGATGAAAAACTGTTTTTT.

This chain connects TRBV7-2 to TRBJ2-5, with a possible D match to TRBD1 (5 bases). The CDR3 loop spans 14 amino acids. Per germline, CDR1 SGHTA and CDR2 FQGNSA. Trimming took off 0 bases at V and 5 bases at J, with 10 bases between the two ends. The CDR3 is CASSLAFRVETQYF. CDR3 in DNA: TGTGCCAGCAGCTTAGCGTTCAGGGTGGAGACCCAGTACTTC.

The V gene is TRBV20-1, the J gene TRBJ2-7; D unclear. CDR3 size: 13 residues. Germline V gives CDR1 DFQATT, CDR2 SNEGSKA (reference sequence). The V end was cut by 1 base, the J end by 0 bases, with 7 bases between. The CDR3: CSARARSSYEQYF. CDR3 DNA sequence: TGCAGTGCTAGAGCAAGAAGCTCCTACGAGCAGTACTTC.

The rearrangement joins TRBV20-1 to TRBJ1-2, with D tentatively TRBD1 (6 bases). The CDR3 extends over 15 amino acids. CDR1 is DFQATT and CDR2 is SNEGSKA in the germline V gene (reference sequence). V was clipped by 3 bases and J by 0 bases, with 14 bases between them. The CDR3 nucleotides are TGCAGTGCTAGTCGAACAGGGACCCCTAACTATGGCTACACCTTC. Its protein product is CSASRTGTPNYGYTF.

The chain is built from TRBV27 and TRBJ2-6; D call uncertain. This CDR3 has 15 residues. CDR1 MNHEY and CDR2 SMNVEV come from the germline V gene (reference sequence). V was pared by 5 bases and J by 3 bases, with 11 bases between. The CDR3 nucleotides are TGTGCCAGCAGTGCACACTTGTTTGGGGCCAACGTCCTGACTTTC. Translating gives CASSAHLFGANVLTF.

This chain joins TRBV12-3 or TRBV12-4 and TRBJ1-2, with 7 bases that match TRBD1. The CDR3 spans 13 residues. V gave up 1 base and J gave up 8 bases; unmatched junction bases: 4. CDR3 region: CASSLGQGDGYTF. The CDR3 DNA is TGTGCCAGCAGTTTAGGCCAGGGGGACGGCTACACCTTC.

Here the CDR3 DNA reads TGTGCCAGCGCGGATAGAATGAATGAGCAGTTCTTC. Its protein is CASADRMNEQFF. V gene TRBV27 combines with J gene TRBJ2-1; D remains ambiguous. CDR1 MNHEY and CDR2 SMNVEV come from the germline V gene (reference sequence). The V end lost 8 bases, the J end lost 7 bases, and 12 bases lay between the germline ends. The CDR3 totals 12 residues.

The chain uses TRBV6-5 and TRBJ2-5; D remains ambiguous. This CDR3 is 14 amino acids long. V shed 0 bases and J shed 4 bases, with 9 bases lying between them. Looked up from germline, CDR1 is MNHEY and CDR2 is SVGAGI. The CDR3 is CASSYSRFTETQYF. CDR3 nucleotides: TGTGCCAGCAGTTACTCGAGGTTTACAGAGACCCAGTACTTC.